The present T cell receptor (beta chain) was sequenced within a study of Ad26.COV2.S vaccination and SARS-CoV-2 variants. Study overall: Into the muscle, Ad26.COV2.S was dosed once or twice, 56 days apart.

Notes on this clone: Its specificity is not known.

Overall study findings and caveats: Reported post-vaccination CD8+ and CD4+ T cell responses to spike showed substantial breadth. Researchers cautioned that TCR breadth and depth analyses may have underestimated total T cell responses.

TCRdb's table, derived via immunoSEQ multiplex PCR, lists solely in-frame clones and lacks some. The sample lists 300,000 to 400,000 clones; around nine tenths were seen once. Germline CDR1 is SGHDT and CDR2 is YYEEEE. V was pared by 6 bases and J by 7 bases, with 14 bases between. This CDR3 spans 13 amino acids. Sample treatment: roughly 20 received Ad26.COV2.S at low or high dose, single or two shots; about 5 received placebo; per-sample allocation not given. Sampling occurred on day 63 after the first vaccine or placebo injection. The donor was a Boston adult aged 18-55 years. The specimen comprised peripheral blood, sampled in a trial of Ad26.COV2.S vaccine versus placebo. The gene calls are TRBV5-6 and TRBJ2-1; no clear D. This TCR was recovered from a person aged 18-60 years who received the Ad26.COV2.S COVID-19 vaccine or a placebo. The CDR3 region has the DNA TGTGCCAGCAAATCGCGGTCGAGTAATGAGCAGTTCTTC. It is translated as CASKSRSSNEQFF.